This T cell receptor beta chain was observed in a study of a mutant IDH1 vaccine in newly diagnosed glioma. About the research overall: Onset of vaccination occurred 4-6 weeks following radiotherapy alone, or with temozolomide cycles. Most patients had received both radiotherapy and temozolomide, the prior options being radiotherapy, temozolomide, or both. Of treated patients, around 62% were men and roughly 38% women, averaging about 40 years. Study-level findings and limits: Immune responses induced by vaccination arose in approximately 92% of the patients.

A word on this clone: Its antigen is undetermined.

Stated time point: week 47, end of study. Mutant IDH1 20-mer peptide, at 300 ug, made up each vaccine dose, with topical imiquimod. CDR1 and CDR2 from the germline V gene are SGHDT and YYEEEE. Germline trimming cut 2 bases from V and 1 base from J; bases unmatched to any gene: 0. The CDR3 runs to 15 residues. Profiled with immunoSEQ multiplex PCR; TCRdb holds only in-frame clones, not every one. The repertoire holds tens of thousands of clones, with over 75% as singletons. This sample comprised PBMCs, obtained from a glioma patient whose treatment included an IDH1 peptide vaccine. This TCR was recovered from a man aged 35 to 55 with glioma. The rearrangement uses TRBV5-6 and TRBJ2-1; 10 bases agree with TRBD2. This CDR3 is CASSLLAGSYNEQFF. For the CDR3, the DNA is TGTGCCAGCAGCTTACTAGCGGGGTCCTACAATGAGCAGTTCTTC.